The rows below give T cell receptor beta chains drawn from one sample of a study of control samples from healthy donors and cancer patients. Generated by immunoSEQ multiplex PCR, the TCRdb table keeps only in-frame clones and is missing some. Here the sample spans 85,000 to 95,000 clones, about nine tenths being singletons. The sequencing input was blood. The source is a woman in her seventies in good health. Each CDR3 is given with its conserved first and last residue. The D gene is left open where the match is weak. Clone size is shown for a subset of rows, as once, few, many or a class of expanded clone.

TRBD1	NA	TRBV9	17	TRBJ2-7	CASSVGRRAGGSYEQYF	TGTGCCAGCAGCGTAGGGAGGCGGGCAGGGGGCAGTTACGAGCAGTACTTC
NA	NA	TRBV9	15	TRBJ2-7	CASSGGQGGLREQYF	TGTGCCAGCAGCGGAGGACAGGGAGGGTTACGAGAGCAGTACTTC
TRBD2	NA	TRBV2	17	TRBJ2-3	CASSEGASGSLIDTQYF	TGTGCCAGCAGTGAAGGGGCTAGCGGGAGTTTAATAGATACGCAGTATTTT
TRBD1	NA	TRBV7-2	17	TRBJ1-2	CASRNSGTGGRFGGYTF	TGTGCCAGCAGGAACTCGGGGACAGGGGGAAGGTTTGGTGGCTACACCTTC
NA	NA	TRBV10-1	13	TRBJ2-1	CASSPNRYNEQFF	TGCGCCAGCAGTCCCAACAGGTACAATGAGCAGTTCTTC
TRBD1	NA	TRBV7-2	15	TRBJ1-6	CASSTPRTGNSPLHF	TGTGCCAGCAGCACCCCTCGGACAGGGAATTCACCCCTCCACTTT
NA	NA	TRBV5-1	15	TRBJ2-2	CASGPTAPLPGELFF	TGCGCCAGCGGTCCCACGGCCCCCCTTCCTGGGGAGCTGTTTTTT
TRBD2	NA	TRBV5-1	16	TRBJ2-5	CASSLAGLAGRETQYF	TGCGCCAGCAGCTTGGCCGGGCTAGCGGGTCGGGAGACCCAGTACTTC
TRBD1	NA	TRBV5-1	14	TRBJ1-3	CASSLAGGVNTIYF	TGCGCCAGCAGCTTGGCAGGGGGGGTGAACACCATATATTTT
NA	once	TRBV7-9	15	TRBJ1-1	CASSPRPGENTEAFF	TGTGCCAGCAGCCCCCGGCCGGGGGAGAACACTGAAGCTTTCTTT
TRBD2	NA	TRBV4-3	20	TRBJ2-1	CASSQGLMPSRLAGWDEQFF	TGCGCCAGCAGCCAAGGTCTCATGCCAAGCAGACTAGCGGGCTGGGATGAGCAGTTCTTC
NA	NA	TRBV30	13	TRBJ2-7	CAWSKDTTYEQYF	TGTGCCTGGAGTAAGGACACGACCTACGAGCAGTACTTC
NA	NA	TRBV10-2	11	TRBJ1-1	CASTDHTEAFF	TGCGCCAGCACTGATCACACTGAAGCTTTCTTT
NA	NA	TRBV11-2	14	TRBJ1-6	CASSLDRVQSPLHF	TGTGCCAGCAGCTTAGACAGGGTACAATCACCCCTCCACTTT
TRBD1	NA	TRBV4-1	18	TRBJ1-1	CASSPSGGQGAAATEAFF	TGCGCCAGCAGCCCGTCGGGGGGACAGGGGGCTGCCGCCACTGAAGCTTTCTTT
NA	NA	TRBV30	13	TRBJ1-5	CAWSEMGNQPQHF	TGTGCCTGGAGTGAAATGGGCAATCAGCCCCAGCATTTT
TRBD2	NA	TRBV27	16	TRBJ2-2	CASSSPAGATTGELFF	TGTGCCAGCAGTTCCCCGGCGGGAGCGACCACCGGGGAGCTGTTTTTT
NA	NA	TRBV5-4	14	TRBJ2-1	CASSLGGIYNEQFF	TGTGCCAGCAGCTTAGGCGGGATCTACAATGAGCAGTTCTTC
NA	NA	TRBV6-2/TRBV6-3	15	TRBJ2-3	CASSPMAGFTDTQYF	TGTGCCAGCAGTCCCATGGCGGGTTTCACAGATACGCAGTATTTT
NA	NA	TRBV7-9	12	TRBJ1-3	CASSWLGNTIYF	TGTGCCAGCAGCTGGCTGGGAAACACCATATATTTT
TRBD1	NA	TRBV5-1	15	TRBJ2-1	CASSLGDRDMNEQFF	TGCGCCAGCAGCTTGGGGGACAGGGATATGAATGAGCAGTTCTTC
TRBD1	NA	TRBV19	13	TRBJ1-1	CASWGQPNTEAFF	TGTGCCAGTTGGGGACAGCCGAACACTGAAGCTTTCTTT
TRBD1	NA	TRBV30	13	TRBJ2-7	CAWRTAGGFEQYF	TGTGCCTGGAGAACGGCAGGGGGCTTCGAGCAGTACTTC
TRBD1	NA	TRBV6-1	15	TRBJ1-6	CASSEAGQDNSPLHF	TGTGCCAGCAGTGAAGCGGGACAGGATAATTCACCCCTCCACTTT
NA	NA	TRBV5-6	13	TRBJ1-2	CASSPTGVYGYTF	TGTGCCAGCAGCCCCACTGGTGTTTATGGCTACACCTTC
NA	NA	TRBV6-5	12	TRBJ2-2	CASLRDTGELFF	TGTGCCAGCCTTAGGGACACCGGGGAGCTGTTTTTT
NA	NA	TRBV5-6	13	TRBJ2-2	CASSFPVGGELFF	TGTGCCAGCAGCTTCCCAGTGGGCGGGGAGCTGTTTTTT
NA	few	TRBV9	14	TRBJ2-1	CASSPPATHNEQFF	TGTGCCAGCAGCCCTCCCGCAACCCACAATGAGCAGTTCTTC
NA	NA	TRBV27	16	TRBJ1-1	CASSADGQLRDTEAFF	TGTGCCAGCAGCGCCGACGGACAGCTGAGGGACACTGAAGCTTTCTTT
NA	once	TRBV9	17	TRBJ1-2	CASSVGPTARSPGGYTF	TGTGCCAGCAGCGTAGGCCCTACCGCCAGGTCTCCGGGCGGCTACACCTTC
NA	NA	TRBV29-1	12	TRBJ1-1	CSVESGRTEAFF	TGCAGCGTTGAATCGGGGCGTACTGAAGCTTTCTTT
NA	NA	TRBV7-6	15	TRBJ2-5	CASSLGAVGQETQYF	TGTGCCAGCAGCTTAGGAGCGGTAGGTCAAGAGACCCAGTACTTC
NA	NA	TRBV7-2	15	TRBJ1-4	CASSFSGLTNEKLFF	TGTGCCAGCAGCTTTTCAGGATTAACTAATGAAAAACTGTTTTTT
NA	NA	TRBV12-1	16	TRBJ2-7	CASSPEQGVSSYEQYF	TGTGCCAGCAGCCCAGAACAGGGGGTAAGCTCCTACGAGCAGTACTTC
NA	NA	TRBV7-2	13	TRBJ1-2	CASSLDRQGGYTF	TGTGCCAGCAGCTTAGATCGGCAGGGGGGCTACACCTTC
NA	NA	TRBV29-1	14	TRBJ1-1	CSVYWGATPIEAFF	TGCAGCGTTTACTGGGGAGCAACACCAATTGAAGCTTTCTTT
NA	NA	TRBV3-1/TRBV3-2	15	TRBJ1-2	CASSQSVGTNYGYTF	TGTGCCAGCAGCCAAAGCGTGGGAACCAACTATGGCTACACCTTC
NA	NA	TRBV19	13	TRBJ1-5	CASSIGERQPQHF	TGTGCCAGTAGTATTGGGGAGAGGCAGCCCCAGCATTTT
NA	NA	TRBV7-2	18	TRBJ2-2	CASSLAPSTDTNTGELFF	TGTGCCAGCAGCTTAGCGCCCTCGACAGATACTAACACCGGGGAGCTGTTTTTT
TRBD2	NA	TRBV7-2	11	TRBJ2-3	CASGGGDTQYF	TGTGCCAGCGGGGGGGGAGATACGCAGTATTTT
NA	NA	TRBV3-1/TRBV3-2	15	TRBJ1-4	CASSSDGGTNEKLFF	TGTGCCAGCAGCTCCGATGGGGGGACTAATGAAAAACTGTTTTTT
TRBD1	NA	TRBV18	15	TRBJ1-3	CASSPTGGSGNTIYF	TGTGCCAGCTCCCCAACAGGGGGCTCTGGAAACACCATATATTTT
TRBD1	NA	TRBV30	14	TRBJ1-5	CAWSRDRGPLPQHF	TGTGCCTGGAGTCGGGACAGGGGGCCTCTGCCCCAGCATTTT
TRBD1	NA	TRBV5-5	14	TRBJ2-3	CASTLTGFTDTQYF	TGTGCCAGCACCTTGACAGGGTTCACAGATACGCAGTATTTT
NA	NA	TRBV12-3/TRBV12-4	13	TRBJ1-5	CASSWTVNQPQHF	TGTGCCAGCAGTTGGACCGTTAATCAGCCCCAGCATTTT
NA	once	TRBV12-3/TRBV12-4	13	TRBJ1-2	CASTTQGLMGYTF	TGTGCCAGCACCACACAGGGTCTCATGGGCTACACCTTC
TRBD1	NA	TRBV18	14	TRBJ1-3	CASSPGTGVDTIYF	TGTGCCAGCTCGCCCGGGACAGGGGTTGACACCATATATTTT
NA	NA	TRBV19	11	TRBJ2-5	CASSLQETQYF	TGTGCCAGTAGCCTTCAAGAGACCCAGTACTTC
NA	NA	TRBV2	16	TRBJ1-6	CASSEWRAPYNSPLHF	TGTGCCAGCAGTGAATGGAGGGCCCCCTATAATTCACCCCTCCACTTT
NA	NA	TRBV3-1/TRBV3-2	14	TRBJ1-1	CASSQGLGGTEAFF	TGTGCCAGCAGCCAAGGACTCGGAGGCACTGAAGCTTTCTTT
TRBD1	few	TRBV5-4	16	TRBJ2-7	CASSLGGQGGSYEQYF	TGTGCCAGCAGCTTGGGGGGACAGGGAGGCTCCTACGAGCAGTACTTC
NA	once	TRBV5-4	14	TRBJ1-2	CASSLGAANYGYTF	TGTGCCAGCAGCTTGGGGGCAGCTAACTATGGCTACACCTTC
TRBD1	NA	TRBV29-1	13	TRBJ1-2	CSVDITGGHGYTF	TGCAGCGTAGACATTACAGGGGGACATGGCTACACCTTC
TRBD1	once	TRBV29-1	15	TRBJ1-2	CSAGLGAGGIDGYTF	TGCAGCGCGGGTCTCGGGGCAGGGGGCATAGATGGCTACACCTTC
TRBD2	NA	TRBV27	15	TRBJ2-1	CASSLRGEFYNEQFF	TGTGCCAGCAGTTTACGGGGGGAGTTCTACAATGAGCAGTTCTTC
NA	NA	TRBV30	13	TRBJ1-1	CAWSVGHTTEAFF	TGTGCCTGGAGTGTAGGGCATACCACTGAAGCTTTCTTT
NA	NA	TRBV9	15	TRBJ1-1	CASSSGTLGNTEAFF	TGTGCCAGCAGCTCCGGGACCCTCGGGAACACTGAAGCTTTCTTT
NA	NA	TRBV25-1	13	TRBJ1-6	CASTRGGNSPLHF	TGTGCCAGCACCCGAGGCGGCAATTCACCCCTCCACTTT
NA	NA	TRBV30	12	TRBJ1-3	CAWRGSGNTIYF	TGTGCCTGGAGGGGCTCTGGAAACACCATATATTTT
NA	NA	TRBV6-5	14	TRBJ1-5	CASRDAGYEQPQHF	TGTGCCAGCAGAGATGCAGGGTATGAACAGCCCCAGCATTTT